The 28 T cell receptor beta chains below come from one sample, sequenced in a study of OX40 agonist ivuxolimab in advanced cancers. Assay used: immunoSEQ multiplex PCR; TCRdb lists only in-frame clones, some missing. Of some 13,000 clones in the sample, under 80% were seen once. Source: CD4+ or CD8+ T cells sorted from blood, taken in a trial of the OX40 agonist ivuxolimab. The source is an adult with an advanced solid tumor such as melanoma, head and neck, liver or kidney cancer.

The CDR3 is CASRGLAGGYNEQFF. In nucleotides, the CDR3 is TGTGCCAGCAGGGGACTAGCGGGAGGTTACAATGAGCAGTTCTTC. The chain employs TRBV6-1 and TRBJ2-1; 15 bases line up with TRBD2. The CDR3 extends over 15 amino acids. V dropped 6 bases and J dropped 4; count of bases not matched to a gene: 1. In germline, CDR1 is MNHNS, CDR2 SASEGT.

V usage is TRBV9 and J usage is TRBJ2-1; 7 bases line up with TRBD2. Germline CDR1 reads SGDLS; CDR2 reads YYNGEE. The junction had 0 bases not matched to a gene; V was cut back by 0 bases and J by 0 bases. CDR3 size: 15 residues. The CDR3: CASSVAGGSYNEQFF. The DNA for the CDR3 is TGTGCCAGCAGCGTAGCGGGGGGCTCCTACAATGAGCAGTTCTTC.

The V call is TRBV5-6, the J call TRBJ2-2, with TRBD2 matching 12 bases. V lost 4 bases and J lost 4; bases outside the gene matches: 8. In germline, CDR1 is SGHDT, CDR2 YYEEEE. The CDR3 consists of 17 residues. The CDR3 nucleotides read TGTGCCAGCAGCACAGGACTAGCGGGATTTATCACCGGGGAGCTGTTTTTT. Translation: CASSTGLAGFITGELFF.

This clone was counted only a few times. The chain has TRBV4-1 and TRBJ2-1; 11 positions agree with TRBD1. Germline CDR1 reads MGHRA; CDR2 reads YSYEKL. Trimming took 3 bases from V and 7 from J; bases not matched to a gene: 8. The CDR3 spans 16 residues. CDR3 amino acids: CASSHPGTGGGNEQFF. In DNA, the CDR3 is TGCGCCAGCAGCCATCCCGGGACAGGGGGAGGGAATGAGCAGTTCTTC.

This chain connects TRBV27 to TRBJ2-1, with D possibly matching TRBD2 (6 bases). V lost 7 bases, J lost 2 bases, and 18 bases lay in between. Germline-derived CDR1 and CDR2 are MNHEY and SMNVEV (reference sequence). The CDR3 covers 16 residues. The CDR3 DNA sequence: TGTGCCAGCAACCCCAAGCCGGGCGGGACCTACAATGAGCAGTTCTTC. Translation gives CASNPKPGGTYNEQFF.

V usage is TRBV5-4 and J usage is TRBJ1-1; maybe TRBD1 (5 bases). The V end lost 4 bases, the J end lost 1 base, and 11 bases lay between the germline ends. Germline CDR1 reads SGHNT; CDR2 reads YYREEE (reference sequence). There are 14 residues in the CDR3. CDR3 sequence (DNA): TGTGCCAGCAGCCGGGGGACCTGGAACACTGAAGCTTTCTTT. The encoded protein is CASSRGTWNTEAFF.

This clone was found a few times. This chain joins TRBV7-3 and TRBJ2-1; 8 nucleotides agree with TRBD2. Unmatched junction bases numbered 11, after V lost 4 bases and J lost 3 bases. Germline assignment: CDR1 SGHTA and CDR2 FQGTGA. This CDR3 comprises 17 residues. The CDR3 coding sequence is TGTGCCAGCAGCTCGCCATGCGGGAGGCCTTACTACAATGAGCAGTTCTTC. Translating it yields CASSSPCGRPYYNEQFF. The complete variable domain, with remaining parts taken from reference TRBV7-3 and TRBJ2-1, reads GAGVSQTPSNKVTEKGKYVELRCDPISGHTALYWYRQSLGQGPEFLIYFQGTGAADDSGLPNDRFFAVRPEGSVSTLKIQRTERGDSAVYLCASSSPCGRPYYNEQFFGPGTRLTVL.

The CDR3 region is CASSSITGTGQEKLFF. DNA for the CDR3: TGTGCCAGCAGCTCCATTACCGGGACAGGGCAGGAAAAACTGTTTTTT. The V and J genes are TRBV11-2 and TRBJ1-4, with 9 nucleotides matching TRBD1. From germline, CDR1 is SGHAT and CDR2 FQNNGV. The CDR3 consists of 16 residues. J lost 8 bases, V lost 4 bases, and 11 bases had no gene match.

This CDR3 is CASSLSEREYGELFF. CDR3 DNA sequence: TGTGCCAGCAGTTTATCCGAGCGGGAGTACGGGGAGCTGTTTTTT. This chain links TRBV28 with TRBJ2-2; TRBD2 matches at 8 bases. The V gene end was trimmed by 1 base and the J gene end by 7 bases; junction bases not matched to a gene: 5. The CDR3 runs 15 residues. CDR1 is MDHEN and CDR2 is SYDVKM in the germline V gene.

The gene calls are TRBV6-4 and TRBJ1-2; 7 bases fit TRBD1. In germline, CDR1 is MRHNA, CDR2 SNTAGT. The junction had 12 bases not matched to a gene; V was cut back by 2 bases and J by 6 bases. The CDR3 consists of 16 residues. For the CDR3, the DNA is TGTGCCAGCAGTGACACAGGAGGGGGCCCCTTCGATGGCTACACCTTC. It translates to CASSDTGGGPFDGYTF.

The chain joins TRBV13 to TRBJ2-5, with 7 positions matching TRBD2. CDR3 length: 14 residues. V lost 2 bases to trimming and J lost 5 bases; unmatched junction nucleotides: 5. The germline V gene encodes CDR1 PRHDT and CDR2 FYEKMQ (reference sequence). The CDR3, as DNA: TGTGCCAGCAGCTTACGTAGCGGGTATGAGACCCAGTACTTC. It translates to CASSLRSGYETQYF.

This clone occurred a few times. V and J are TRBV11-2 and TRBJ2-6, with 7 bases identical to TRBD2. From germline, CDR1 is SGHAT and CDR2 FQNNGV. After removal of 5 bases from V and 0 bases from J, the junction contained 7 bases not matched to a gene. The CDR3 extends over 17 amino acids. CDR3 sequence (DNA): TGTGCCAGCAGCCTCCGCGGGGGTGTCTCTGGGGCCAACGTCCTGACTTTC. Residues: CASSLRGGVSGANVLTF.

V usage is TRBV7-2 and J usage is TRBJ2-6, with D hard to call. The CDR3 extends over 16 amino acids. Trimming removed 5 bases at V and 0 bases at J, with 11 bases between. From germline, CDR1 is SGHTA and CDR2 FQGNSA. The CDR3, as DNA: TGTGCCAGCAGCCAAACCCCATTCTCTGGGGCCAACGTCCTGACTTTC. Protein sequence: CASSQTPFSGANVLTF.

The chain links TRBV5-6 to TRBJ2-7, with D unclear. The CDR3 spans 12 residues. V lost 2 bases to trimming and J lost 3 bases, with 6 bases between them. From germline, CDR1 is SGHDT and CDR2 YYEEEE. CDR3: CASSFPNYEQYF. The CDR3 nucleotides are TGTGCCAGCAGCTTTCCCAACTACGAGCAGTACTTC.

As concerns this clone: Germline is not matched at one junction end, which may reflect a read error. The chain uses TRBV4-1 and TRBJ2-7; TRBD2 aligns across 7 bases. Per the germline V gene, CDR1 is MGHRA and CDR2 is YSYEKL. This CDR3 is built from 15 residues. The CDR3 bases are TGTGCCAGCAGCCCTGGGGTAGGGGAGGGGTACGAGCAGTACTTC. Translated: CASSPGVGEGYEQYF.

The genes are TRBV6-6 and TRBJ1-1, with 8 bases lining up with TRBD1. Per the germline V gene, CDR1 is MNHNY and CDR2 is SVGAGI (reference sequence). CDR3 size: 16 residues. Germline trimming cut 4 bases from V and 0 bases from J; bases unmatched to any gene: 7. The CDR3 nucleotides are TGTGCCAGCAGTTCCTGGACAGGGACCATGAACACTGAAGCTTTCTTT. Protein sequence: CASSSWTGTMNTEAFF.

The gene calls are TRBV7-8 and TRBJ2-7; the match to TRBD2 covers 7 bases. After removal of 6 bases from V and 2 bases from J, the junction contained 10 bases not matched to a gene. The CDR3 is 15 amino acids. CDR1 and CDR2 (germline): SGHVS, FQNEAQ. The DNA for the CDR3 is TGTGCCAGCAGTTTTGCTAGCGGAGTGACCTACGAGCAGTACTTC. It codes for CASSFASGVTYEQYF.

V gene TRBV7-9 combines with J gene TRBJ2-7; D remains unclear. V lost 3 bases and J 2 bases, leaving 11 bases between the germline ends. Looked up from germline, CDR1 is SEHNR and CDR2 is FQNEAQ (reference sequence). This CDR3 has 14 residues. The CDR3 loop is CASSLPPDAYEQYF. As DNA, the CDR3 is TGTGCCAGCAGCTTGCCACCGGACGCCTACGAGCAGTACTTC.

The V and J genes are TRBV20-1 and TRBJ2-1; D is undetermined. V was pared by 0 bases and J by 8 bases, with 5 bases between. The germline gives CDR1 DFQATT, CDR2 SNEGSKA (reference sequence). The length of the CDR3 is 11 residues. The CDR3 loop is CSAREVDEQFF. DNA for the CDR3: TGCAGTGCTAGAGAGGTGGATGAGCAGTTCTTC.

This chain connects TRBV4-1 to TRBJ1-2; TRBD1 might be the D (6 bases). Trimming stripped 1 base from V and 4 bases from J, with 13 bases between. Germline V gives CDR1 MGHRA, CDR2 YSYEKL. The CDR3 has 15 residues. The CDR3 coding sequence is TGCGCCAGCAGCCAAGTAGGTCAGGGGAGCTATGGCTACACCTTC. Its translation is CASSQVGQGSYGYTF.

This clone was detected once. The CDR3 DNA follows: TGTGCCAGCAGCTTAGGTGGACAAGGAGCTTTCTTT. This gives the protein CASSLGGQGAFF. This chain joins TRBV7-9 and TRBJ1-1; D might be TRBD1 (5 bases). V was trimmed by 1 base and J by 10 bases, leaving 10 bases between them. The germline V gene has CDR1 SEHNR and CDR2 FQNEAQ (reference sequence). The CDR3 is made up of 12 amino acids.

V is TRBV7-9 and J is TRBJ2-1; 9 bases are a match to TRBD2. Germline loops: CDR1 SEHNR, CDR2 FQNEAQ (reference sequence). The length of the CDR3 is 15 residues. With 1 base clipped from V and 4 bases from J, the junction kept 2 bases outside the gene matches. In DNA form, the CDR3 reads TGTGCCAGCAGCTTAGGTCTAGCGGGATACAATGAGCAGTTCTTC. This gives the protein CASSLGLAGYNEQFF.

This chain joins TRBV27 and TRBJ2-1; 7 bases are shared with TRBD2. The trim removed 10 bases at V and 2 bases at J, leaving 8 bases unmatched. The CDR3 contains 14 residues. In germline, CDR1 is MNHEY, CDR2 SMNVEV (reference sequence). CDR3 nucleotide sequence: TGTGCCACTGGGGGGGACGGAACCTACAATGAGCAGTTCTTC. Translated: CATGGDGTYNEQFF.

The chain recombines TRBV5-1 with TRBJ2-5; the match to TRBD1 covers 7 bases. The CDR3 covers 17 residues. V dropped 0 bases and J dropped 5; count of bases not matched to a gene: 13. Germline CDR1 SGHRS, CDR2 YFSETQ. CDR3 nucleotide sequence: TGCGCCAGCAGCTTGGCCCGGGCAGGGGGATTGGGGGAGACCCAGTACTTC. It translates to CASSLARAGGLGETQYF.

The genes are TRBV11-3 and TRBJ2-7; D call uncertain. The CDR3 totals 13 residues. V dropped 3 bases and J dropped 0 bases, with 6 bases sitting between them. In germline, CDR1 is SGHNT, CDR2 YENEEA. The CDR3 loop is CASSFGVSYEQYF. The CDR3 coding sequence is TGTGCCAGCAGCTTTGGCGTCTCCTACGAGCAGTACTTC.

This clone was seen just once. This chain connects TRBV6-5 to TRBJ2-5; 7 positions match TRBD1. V shed 6 bases, J shed 0 bases, and the junction held 1 base outside the gene matches. This CDR3 has 13 amino acids. CDR1 is MNHEY, CDR2 SVGAGI, per germline. CDR3 sequence reads: CASRGQNQETQYF. CDR3 bases: TGTGCCAGCAGGGGACAGAACCAAGAGACCCAGTACTTC.

The V gene is TRBV7-9, the J gene TRBJ2-4; 9 bases are shared with TRBD1. Germline V gene data show CDR1 as SEHNR and CDR2 as FQNEAQ (reference sequence). There are 15 residues in the CDR3. J was trimmed by 4 bases and V by 5 bases; bases with no gene match: 6. CDR3 sequence (DNA): TGTGCCAGCAGCCCCGCAGGGACAGGGAAAAACATTCAGTACTTC. Its translation is CASSPAGTGKNIQYF.

The rearrangement links TRBV5-5 to TRBJ2-1, with 14 positions matching TRBD2. V trimming: 6 bases; J trimming: 6 bases; junction bases outside the gene matches: 8. The CDR3 totals 16 residues. Germline CDR1 reads SGHKS; CDR2 reads YYEKEE (reference sequence). The CDR3 bases are TGTGCCAGCACCTCGGGGACTAGCGGGAGCGGCAATGAGCAGTTCTTC. Amino acids: CASTSGTSGSGNEQFF.